This passage covers 30 T cell receptor beta chains from one sample sequenced in a study of cytomegalovirus exposure and HLA in healthy donors. Use of 60 Vbeta and 13 Jbeta primers characterized the PCR. This table comes from immunoSEQ multiplex PCR, and its TCRdb copy is limited to in-frame clones, with some not included. Altogether about 140,000 clones are present, around 72% being singletons, with the ten largest covering roughly 2.1%. The material sequenced was PBMCs. The receptor set was obtained from a man in his forties in good health and CMV-seronegative.

J is TRBJ2-7 and V is TRBV2, with 8 nucleotides matching TRBD2. The CDR3 has 18 residues. With 0 bases clipped from V and 1 base from J, the junction kept 11 bases outside the gene matches. Germline V lookup: CDR1 SNHLY, CDR2 FYNNEI. The CDR3 region is CASSEALSGSSWSYEQYF. The CDR3 DNA follows: TGTGCCAGCAGTGAAGCGCTGAGCGGGAGCTCCTGGTCCTACGAGCAGTACTTC.

This chain uses TRBV4-1 with TRBJ1-2; 8 bases are a match to TRBD1. The CDR3 totals 14 residues. V was clipped by 1 base and J by 8 bases; unmatched bases: 6. Per germline, CDR1 MGHRA and CDR2 YSYEKL. CDR3 residues: CASSQGGTGRGYTF. The CDR3 nucleotides read TGCGCCAGCAGCCAAGGCGGGACAGGAAGGGGCTACACCTTC.

The rearrangement links TRBV5-4 to TRBJ1-3, with 7 bases identical to TRBD1. Trimming took 4 bases from V and 1 from J; bases not matched to a gene: 5. In germline, CDR1 is SGHNT, CDR2 YYREEE (reference sequence). The CDR3 length is 15 residues. CDR3 in DNA: TGTGCCAGCAGCGACGGGACAGCGTCTGGAAACACCATATATTTT. Its protein product is CASSDGTASGNTIYF. Variable domain in full (rest from reference TRBV5-4 and TRBJ1-3): ETGVTQSPTHLIKTRGQQVTLRCSSQSGHNTVSWYQQALGQGPQFIFQYYREEENGRGNFPPRFSGLQFPNYSSELNVNALELDDSALYLCASSDGTASGNTIYFGEGSWLTVV.

This rearrangement joins TRBV2 to TRBJ1-5; TRBD1 matches 8 bases. Germline CDR1 reads SNHLY; CDR2 reads FYNNEI. This CDR3 comprises 13 residues. V lost 6 bases, J lost 4 bases, and 2 bases stayed unmatched. The CDR3 is CASRGQANQPQHF. As DNA, the CDR3 is TGTGCCAGCAGGGGACAGGCAAATCAGCCCCAGCATTTT.

In its sample, this clone was seen a few times. The rearrangement links TRBV6-5 to TRBJ2-1; D is perhaps TRBD2 (5 bases). The CDR3 has 15 residues. V lost 6 bases and J lost 0, with 12 bases in between. Germline V lookup: CDR1 MNHEY, CDR2 SVGAGI. The CDR3 spells CASRIAPISYNEQFF. Written as DNA, the CDR3 is TGTGCCAGCAGAATAGCGCCGATCTCCTACAATGAGCAGTTCTTC.

The V and J genes are TRBV2 and TRBJ2-2, with TRBD1 matching over 7 bases. The CDR3 consists of 13 residues. Losses at the gene ends were 6 bases for V and 5 bases for J; bases not matched to a gene: 3. Germline V gene data show CDR1 as SNHLY and CDR2 as FYNNEI. Here the CDR3 DNA reads TGTGCCAGCAGGACAGGGATGACCGGGGAGCTGTTTTTT. Translating gives CASRTGMTGELFF. The entire variable domain, with the rest obtained from reference TRBV2 and TRBJ2-2, is as follows: EPEVTQTPSHQVTQMGQEVILRCVPISNHLYFYWYRQILGQKVEFLVSFYNNEISEKSEIFDDQFSVERPDGSNFTLKIRSTKLEDSAMYFCASRTGMTGELFFGEGSRLTVL.

The chain uses TRBV7-2 and TRBJ2-2, with TRBD2 identical over 8 bases. This CDR3 has 15 residues. J was trimmed by 4 bases and V by 1 base; bases with no gene match: 2. CDR1 is SGHTA and CDR2 is FQGNSA in the germline V gene. The CDR3 region is CASSLVTSVTGELFF. The CDR3 DNA follows: TGTGCCAGCAGCTTAGTGACTAGCGTCACCGGGGAGCTGTTTTTT. Based on the CDR3 plus reference TRBV7-2 and TRBJ2-2, the full variable domain is GAGVSQSPSNKVTEKGKDVELRCDPISGHTALYWYRQSLGQGLEFLIYFQGNSAPDKSGLPSDRFSAERTGGSVSTLTIQRTQQEDSAVYLCASSLVTSVTGELFFGEGSRLTVL.

The genes are TRBV4-3 and TRBJ1-2; D is possibly TRBD1 (5 bases). CDR3 length equals 16 residues. V lost 4 bases, J lost 0 bases, and 15 bases lay in between. Germline V CDR1 and CDR2: LGHNA, YSLEER. The CDR3 DNA sequence: TGCGCCAGCAGCCCGGTTTCCAGGGCAGCTAACTATGGCTACACCTTC. This codes for CASSPVSRAANYGYTF.

This clone was seen just once. CDR3 DNA sequence: TGTGCCAGCAGTGTTGGGTCAGGGTTGGGCTACACCTTC. Translation: CASSVGSGLGYTF. This chain joins TRBV2 and TRBJ1-2; D might be TRBD1 (5 bases). Trimming removed 4 bases from V and 8 bases from J, with 14 bases in between. CDR1 is SNHLY, CDR2 FYNNEI, per germline. The CDR3 sequence is 13 residues long.

A word on this clone: The junction differs from germline at one of its ends, possibly a read error. The chain has TRBV10-1 and TRBJ1-6, with 8 positions matching TRBD1. This CDR3 has 15 amino acids. The germline V gene has CDR1 WNHNN and CDR2 SYGVQD (reference sequence). This CDR3 reads CASSENRGISVPLNF. CDR3 sequence (DNA): TGCGCCAGCAGCGAAAACAGGGGGATAAGTGTGCCCCTCAACTTT.

This chain uses TRBV7-9 with TRBJ1-3; TRBD1 is a possible D gene (6 bases). Germline lookup yields CDR1 SEHNR and CDR2 FQNEAQ (reference sequence). The V end was cut by 7 bases, the J end by 4 bases, with 14 bases between. This CDR3 has 14 amino acids. The CDR3 nucleotides read TGTGCCAGCACCTCGACAGGCGGAGGAAACACCATATATTTT. Its translation is CASTSTGGGNTIYF. Filled out from reference TRBV7-9 and TRBJ1-3, the complete variable domain reads DTGVSQNPRHKITKRGQNVTFRCDPISEHNRLYWYRQTLGQGPEFLTYFQNEAQLEKSRLLSDRFSAERPKGSFSTLEIQRTEQGDSAMYLCASTSTGGGNTIYFGEGSWLTVV.

This clone was seen only once. The chain is built from TRBV18 and TRBJ2-7, with 9 nucleotides matching TRBD1. CDR1 is KGHSH, CDR2 LQKENI, per germline. The trim removed 2 bases at V and 6 bases at J, leaving 5 bases unmatched. The CDR3 extends over 14 amino acids. The CDR3 sequence is CASSPSGTGSEQYF. The CDR3 DNA reads TGTGCCAGCTCACCATCCGGGACAGGGAGCGAGCAGTACTTC.

The V and J genes are TRBV10-3 and TRBJ1-2, with 8 nucleotides matching TRBD1. The V segment lost 6 bases and the J segment 0 bases; nucleotides outside the gene matches: 3. The CDR3 is 14 residues long. Germline CDR1 ENHRY, CDR2 SYGVKD. CDR3 sequence: CAISRTGSNYGYTF. The CDR3, as DNA: TGTGCCATCAGCCGGACAGGGTCTAACTATGGCTACACCTTC.

The rearrangement uses TRBV28 and TRBJ2-3, with D hard to call. Deletions cut 7 bases from V and 0 bases from J, with 2 bases between. The CDR3 length is 11 residues. Germline V lookup: CDR1 MDHEN, CDR2 SYDVKM. Here the CDR3 reads CASTSTDTQYF. CDR3 nucleotides: TGTGCCAGCACTAGCACAGATACGCAGTATTTT. The whole variable domain, remainder taken from reference TRBV28 and TRBJ2-3, is DVKVTQSSRYLVKRTGEKVFLECVQDMDHENMFWYRQDPGLGLRLIYFSYDVKMKEKGDIPEGYSVSREKKERFSLILESASTNQTSMYLCASTSTDTQYFGPGTRLTVL.

This chain links TRBV7-2 with TRBJ2-7; 8 bases fit TRBD2. The CDR3 runs to 14 residues. The J segment lost 7 bases and the V segment lost 0 bases, leaving 5 bases of the junction unmatched. Germline loops: CDR1 SGHTA, CDR2 FQGNSA. The CDR3 coding sequence is TGTGCCAGCAGCTTAGCCGGGGGGGCACGGGAGCAGTACTTC. Its translation: CASSLAGGAREQYF.

This rearrangement joins TRBV5-5 to TRBJ2-7; 7 bases are shared with TRBD1. The CDR3 consists of 14 residues. Trimming removed 4 bases from V and 0 bases from J; junction bases left unmatched: 4. Germline V gene data show CDR1 as SGHKS and CDR2 as YYEKEE (reference sequence). CDR3 in amino acids: CASSIWDSSYEQYF. The CDR3 DNA sequence: TGTGCCAGCAGCATCTGGGACAGCTCCTACGAGCAGTACTTC.

The sample holds a few counts of this clone. J is TRBJ2-3 and V is TRBV5-4, with a weak D call TRBD2 (5 bases). Trimming took 4 bases from V and 2 from J, leaving 23 bases between them. The germline V gene has CDR1 SGHNT and CDR2 YYREEE (reference sequence). The CDR3 sequence is 18 residues long. Here the CDR3 reads CASSHPQPAVGDTDTQYF. The CDR3, as DNA: TGTGCCAGCAGCCACCCCCAGCCAGCGGTGGGTGACACAGATACGCAGTATTTT.

As to this clone: Germline is not matched at one junction end, which may reflect a read error. The V call is TRBV5-1, the J call TRBJ1-4, with TRBD1 identical over 7 bases. The CDR3 extends over 14 amino acids. Germline CDR1 reads SGHRS; CDR2 reads YFSETQ. The CDR3 DNA is TGCGCCGGCAGCGAGGGACAGATTAATGAAAAACTGTTTTTT. Its translation is CAGSEGQINEKLFF. Drawing the rest from reference TRBV5-1 and TRBJ1-4, the complete variable domain is KAGVTQTPRYLIKTRGQQVTLSCSPISGHRSVSWYQQTPGQGLQFLFEYFSETQRNKGNFPGRFSGRQFSNSRSEMNVSTLELGDSALYLCAGSEGQINEKLFFGSGTQLSVL.

This chain connects TRBV5-6 to TRBJ2-5, with D perhaps matching TRBD2 (6 bases). The J call may be wrong; the DNA end is better matched by TRBJ2-7. This CDR3 comprises 18 residues. From germline, CDR1 is SGHDT and CDR2 YYEEEE. CDR3 residues: CASSLVVRPGGRTYEQYF. As DNA, the CDR3 is TGTGCCAGCAGCTTGGTGGTCCGGCCAGGAGGGCGGACCTACGAGCAGTACTTC.

This rearrangement joins TRBV2 to TRBJ1-5; 7 positions match TRBD1. Germline V gives CDR1 SNHLY, CDR2 FYNNEI. There are 16 residues in the CDR3. With V trimmed by 4 bases and J by 0 bases, 6 bases remained unmatched. The CDR3 is CASSATGAGSNQPQHF. DNA of the CDR3: TGTGCCAGCAGTGCTACAGGGGCAGGTAGCAATCAGCCCCAGCATTTT.

The V gene is TRBV4-1, the J gene TRBJ2-1, with TRBD2 identical over 8 bases. Germline V gives CDR1 MGHRA, CDR2 YSYEKL. The V segment lost 1 base and the J segment 4 bases; nucleotides outside the gene matches: 6. CDR3 size: 16 residues. As DNA, the CDR3 is TGCGCCAGCAGCCAAGTAGGTAGCGGGGTTTACAATGAGCAGTTCTTC. This encodes CASSQVGSGVYNEQFF.

V is TRBV7-2 and J is TRBJ1-2; a weak D match, TRBD1 (6 bases). The CDR3 spans 17 residues. V lost 6 bases and J 3 bases, leaving 23 bases between the germline ends. CDR1 and CDR2 (germline): SGHTA, FQGNSA. CDR3 sequence (DNA): TGTGCCAGCAGTCGGGCAGGGGCCATAAGCGGAGACTATGGCTACACCTTC. Protein product: CASSRAGAISGDYGYTF.

This clone was detected once. The chain is built from TRBV7-2 and TRBJ1-1; D is perhaps TRBD1 (5 bases). Trimming left V 5 bases short and J 3 bases short, with 13 bases between. This CDR3 contains 14 residues. Germline V CDR1 and CDR2: SGHTA, FQGNSA. CDR3 sequence (DNA): TGTGCCAGCAGCCTTATGACAGATTACACTGAAGCTTTCTTT. Encoded protein: CASSLMTDYTEAFF.

This chain uses TRBV14 with TRBJ1-3; TRBD1 agrees at 8 bases. Germline V lookup: CDR1 SGHDN, CDR2 FVKESK. The CDR3 spans 14 residues. J lost 2 bases, V lost 4 bases, and 1 base had no gene match. DNA of the CDR3: TGTGCCAGCAGCCCGACAGGGGCTGGAAACACCATATATTTT. Its translation: CASSPTGAGNTIYF.

This sequence joins TRBV7-9 and TRBJ1-4; TRBD1 matches 8 bases. The V gene's germline CDR1 is SEHNR and CDR2 FQNEAQ (reference sequence). Trimming took 6 bases from V and 8 from J; bases not matched to a gene: 17. The CDR3 extends over 17 amino acids. CDR3 sequence reads: CASRPNAPDREREKLFF. The CDR3 DNA reads TGTGCCAGCAGGCCAAACGCCCCGGACAGGGAGAGAGAAAAACTGTTTTTT.

This clone was counted between two and nine times. The V gene is TRBV27, the J gene TRBJ2-1; 13 positions match TRBD2. V gave up 5 bases and J gave up 9 bases; unmatched junction bases: 7. From germline, CDR1 is MNHEY and CDR2 SMNVEV (reference sequence). The CDR3 is made up of 15 amino acids. CDR3 residues: CASSKPGLAGSEQFF. In DNA form, the CDR3 reads TGTGCCAGCAGTAAACCGGGACTAGCGGGAAGTGAGCAGTTCTTC.

V and J are TRBV9 and TRBJ1-2, with D uncertain. The CDR3 runs to 13 residues. The ends were cut back, 0 bases at V and 5 bases at J, with 8 bases in the middle. Per germline, CDR1 SGDLS and CDR2 YYNGEE. CDR3 in DNA: TGTGCCAGCAGCGTAGGGGCCAAATATGGCTACACCTTC. It codes for CASSVGAKYGYTF. Variable domain in full (rest from reference TRBV9 and TRBJ1-2): DSGVTQTPKHLITATGQRVTLRCSPRSGDLSVYWYQQSLDQGLQFLIQYYNGEERAKGNILERFSAQQFPDLHSELNLSSLELGDSALYFCASSVGAKYGYTFGSGTRLTVV.

The V call is TRBV6-4, the J call TRBJ2-1; tentatively, D is TRBD2 (5 bases). The germline gives CDR1 MRHNA, CDR2 SNTAGT. The V and J ends lost 8 bases and 6 bases respectively, with 14 bases between them. The CDR3 contains 13 residues. The CDR3 DNA reads as TGTGCCAGCCGAGCCAGCGGTGGCAATGAGCAGTTCTTC. Translated, it gives CASRASGGNEQFF.

This clone showed up just a few times. The chain employs TRBV5-1 and TRBJ2-7; no firm D call. Trimming cost V 3 bases and J 6 bases, with 10 bases left between them. Germline loops: CDR1 SGHRS, CDR2 YFSETQ. This CDR3 has 12 amino acids. The CDR3 protein is CASSSSLAEQYF. In DNA, the CDR3 is TGCGCCAGCAGCTCCAGTCTGGCCGAGCAGTACTTC.

V usage is TRBV6-4 and J usage is TRBJ1-1; the D gene is possibly TRBD1 (6 bases). Trimming stripped 5 bases from V and 4 bases from J, with 14 bases between. The germline V gene has CDR1 MRHNA and CDR2 SNTAGT. This CDR3 has 14 amino acids. The CDR3 loop reads CASSYIPGATEAFF. For the CDR3, the DNA is TGTGCCAGCAGTTATATCCCAGGGGCCACTGAAGCTTTCTTT.